This is a list of T cell receptor beta chains from one sample in a study of T cells in localized non-small cell lung cancer. Libraries were prepared by immunoSEQ multiplex PCR; TCRdb keeps only in-frame clonotypes and omits some of them. The table includes about 39,000 clones, roughly 83% detected once. The specimen comprised PBMCs, sampled before any cancer treatment. Receptor source: a woman aged 35 to 75 with stage II squamous cell lung carcinoma. The CDR3 runs from the conserved cysteine through the conserved F or W. Each record gives: J gene, clone size, V gene, D gene, CDR3 DNA, CDR3 protein. D genes are given only for firm matches. Clone size is shown for a subset of rows, as once, few, many or a class of expanded clone.

TRBJ2-1 | - | TRBV2 | TRBD2 | TGTGCCAGCAGTGAGGCTAGCGGGGTACACAATGAGCAGTTCTTC | CASSEASGVHNEQFF
TRBJ2-1 | - | TRBV5-6 | TRBD2 | TGTGCCAGCAGCAGGGTTATAGCGGGGGTAGCTTACAATGAGCAGTTCTTC | CASSRVIAGVAYNEQFF
TRBJ1-5 | - | TRBV5-6 | - | TGTGCCAGCAGCTTGGGACAGATCCCCAATCAGCCCCAGCATTTT | CASSLGQIPNQPQHF
TRBJ1-5 | few | TRBV27 | TRBD1 | TGTGCCAGCAGTACCGGGACAGGGGTTAATCAGCCCCAGCATTTT | CASSTGTGVNQPQHF
TRBJ2-1 | - | TRBV11-2 | TRBD2 | TGTGCCAGCAGCTTAGGGACTAGCGGGGGGGTCAGTGAGCAGTTCTTC | CASSLGTSGGVSEQFF
TRBJ2-1 | - | TRBV11-2 | - | TGTGCCAGCAGCTTACCGGGGGGCGTCGATGAGCAGTTCTTC | CASSLPGGVDEQFF
TRBJ2-2 | - | TRBV27 | - | TGTGCCAGCAGAAAAGGGATAGGGAACACCGGGGAGCTGTTTTTT | CASRKGIGNTGELFF
TRBJ2-1 | - | TRBV7-2 | TRBD2 | TGTGCCAGCAGCCGCGGAGGCGGGAGGGGTGAGCAGTTCTTC | CASSRGGGRGEQFF
TRBJ1-1 | few | TRBV28 | - | TGTGCCAGCAGTCTCCTCGGGTTAGAAGCTTTCTTT | CASSLLGLEAFF
TRBJ1-6 | few | TRBV9 | TRBD1 | TGTGCCAGCAGCGTAGTCCCAGGGGGCGGGAATTCACCCCTCCACTTT | CASSVVPGGGNSPLHF
TRBJ2-3 | medium-sized | TRBV19 | - | TGTGCCAGTAGTATTGGAGGGGCCGGGACAGGCACAGATACGCAGTATTTT | CASSIGGAGTGTDTQYF
TRBJ2-4 | - | TRBV18 | - | TGTGCCAGCTCACCCGAGGCAGGGCAAAACATTCAGTACTTC | CASSPEAGQNIQYF
TRBJ2-1 | few | TRBV10-2 | TRBD2 | TGCGCCAGCAGGAGGACTAGCGATTACAATGAGCAGTTCTTC | CASRRTSDYNEQFF
TRBJ1-2 | - | TRBV18 | TRBD1 | TGTGCCAGCTCACCAACTGGACAGGAGGGCGGCTACACCTTC | CASSPTGQEGGYTF
TRBJ2-6 | - | TRBV5-8 | - | TGTGCCAGCAGCAGGGGGTCTGGGGCCAACGTCCTGACTTTC | CASSRGSGANVLTF
TRBJ2-7 | - | TRBV11-2 | - | TGTGCCAGCAGCCCAGGCCCTGGGACCGTCTCCTACGAGCAGTACTTC | CASSPGPGTVSYEQYF
TRBJ2-5 | - | TRBV7-9 | - | TGTGCCAGCAGCTTTCTTTCCGAGACCCAGTACTTC | CASSFLSETQYF
TRBJ1-2 | - | TRBV28 | - | TGTGCCAGCAGTTTAGCGGCAGAAGGGGTCTATGGCTACACCTTC | CASSLAAEGVYGYTF
TRBJ2-2 | - | TRBV10-3 | - | TGTGCCATCACCGCGGGTGGGGGCAACACCGGGGAGCTGTTTTTT | CAITAGGGNTGELFF
TRBJ2-2 | - | TRBV18 | - | TGTGCCAGCCACCTCAGGGGGGCCGTAGACACCGGGGAGCTGTTTTTT | CASHLRGAVDTGELFF
TRBJ2-3 | - | TRBV7-9 | TRBD1 | TGTGCCAGCAGCCCCCTATCTGGGACAGGGCCGCCAGATACGCAGTATTTT | CASSPLSGTGPPDTQYF
TRBJ2-7 | - | TRBV29-1 | - | TGCAGCGTAGGCGGGATTGGGGAGCAGTACTTC | CSVGGIGEQYF
TRBJ2-1 | few | TRBV19 | - | TGTGCCAGTAGTTACGGGCGCAATGGTGAGCAGTTCTTC | CASSYGRNGEQFF
TRBJ1-2 | - | TRBV6-5 | - | TGTGCCAGCACCCGACTTGGGTCGGACTACACCTTC | CASTRLGSDYTF
TRBJ1-6 | few | TRBV28 | - | TGTGCCAGCAGTCCCATCTCCTATAATTCACCCCTCCACTTT | CASSPISYNSPLHF
TRBJ2-2 | - | TRBV18 | - | TGTGCCAGCTCACCGCGGGACACCGGGGAGCTGTTTTTT | CASSPRDTGELFF
TRBJ2-3 | - | TRBV28 | - | TGTGCCAGCAGTTCCCTGGCAGATACGCAGTATTTT | CASSSLADTQYF
TRBJ1-2 | - | TRBV5-1 | TRBD1 | TGCGCCAGCAGCCAAGACAGGGGAGCTAACTATGGCTACACCTTC | CASSQDRGANYGYTF
TRBJ1-3 | - | TRBV7-2 | - | TGTGCCAGCAGCACTCCAGGGGAGGGAAACACCATATATTTT | CASSTPGEGNTIYF
TRBJ2-1 | once | TRBV28 | TRBD2 | TGTGCCAGCCAAAATGGGGGAGGGACCACAGACAATGAGCAGTTCTTC | CASQNGGGTTDNEQFF
TRBJ1-1 | - | TRBV18 | - | TGTGCCAGCGCGGAGGGGAACACTGAAGCTTTCTTT | CASAEGNTEAFF
TRBJ1-1 | - | TRBV28 | - | TGTGCCAGCATCGGGGAGAACACTGAAGCTTTCTTT | CASIGENTEAFF
TRBJ1-1 | few | TRBV20-1 | - | TGCAGTGCTAGGCCTACAGGGCAAGCTTTCTTT | CSARPTGQAFF
TRBJ2-2 | - | TRBV27 | - | TGTGCCAGCAGTTCGAACCGACTGGGTCACGGGGAGCTGTTTTTT | CASSSNRLGHGELFF
TRBJ2-2 | few | TRBV4-2 | TRBD2 | TGTGCCAGCAGCCAAGAATGGACTAGCGGGGAGCTGTTTTTT | CASSQEWTSGELFF
TRBJ1-1 | once | TRBV7-2 | - | TGTGCCAGCAGCTTATTCCACGGAACGAACACTGAAGCTTTCTTT | CASSLFHGTNTEAFF
TRBJ2-7 | - | TRBV7-2 | TRBD1 | TGTGCCAGCACCCGAATGGGACAGGGGAACTACGAGCAGTACTTC | CASTRMGQGNYEQYF
TRBJ1-2 | - | TRBV6-1 | - | TGTGCCAGCAGTGAAGAGGGGGTAAGAGGCTACACCTTC | CASSEEGVRGYTF
TRBJ2-2 | - | TRBV19 | - | TGTGCCAGTATGGGGGCTACCGGAGTGACCGGGGAGCTGTTTTTT | CASMGATGVTGELFF
TRBJ1-1 | - | TRBV20-1 | - | TGCAGTGGAAGGGGAAACACTGAAGCTTTCTTT | CSGRGNTEAFF
TRBJ1-3 | - | TRBV2 | - | TGTGCCAGCAGTGATGGCAGCTCTGGAAACACCATATATTTT | CASSDGSSGNTIYF
TRBJ1-2 | - | TRBV28 | - | TGTGCCAGCAGTTTAGGACGGGGCGGTGGCTACACCTTC | CASSLGRGGGYTF